Below are 10 T cell receptor beta chains sequenced from a single sample in a study of cytomegalovirus exposure and HLA in healthy donors. Assay: immunoSEQ multiplex PCR; the TCRdb copy retains only in-frame clones and omits some. The sample has roughly 73,000 clones; 94% are singletons. The sample was PBMCs. The receptor source for this set is a man younger than 30 in good health and CMV-seropositive.

CDR3 sequence (DNA): TGTGCCACCTCGTTTCAGGATCAGCCCCAGCATTTT. Translating gives CATSFQDQPQHF. The chain links TRBV15 to TRBJ1-5; D gene unclear. The CDR3 has 12 residues. Germline loops: CDR1 LNHNV, CDR2 YYDKDF (reference sequence). V lost 8 bases, J lost 5 bases, and 10 bases lay in between.

The chain carries TRBV28 and TRBJ1-2; D call uncertain. The CDR3 totals 13 residues. Trimming shortened V by 10 bases and J by 4 bases, and 16 bases separated the two germline ends. Per the germline V gene, CDR1 is MDHEN and CDR2 is SYDVKM. CDR3: CAIGEGEIYGYTF. As DNA, the CDR3 is TGTGCCATCGGAGAGGGTGAGATCTATGGCTACACCTTC.

The rearrangement links TRBV5-8 to TRBJ1-1; possible D gene TRBD1, 5 bases. The germline V gene encodes CDR1 SGHTS and CDR2 YDEGEE. The CDR3 sequence is 14 residues long. Trimming removed 0 bases at V and 1 base at J, with 7 bases between. In DNA, the CDR3 is TGTGCCAGCAGCTTGGAAACAGGGAACACTGAAGCTTTCTTT. As protein: CASSLETGNTEAFF.

This chain links TRBV4-1 with TRBJ2-1, with 9 bases aligning to TRBD1. This CDR3 is built from 18 residues. Germline CDR1 reads MGHRA; CDR2 reads YSYEKL. J was trimmed by 3 bases and V by 0 bases; bases with no gene match: 9. The CDR3 sequence is CASSQDAADRGDYNEQFF. In DNA, the CDR3 is TGCGCCAGCAGCCAAGATGCTGCTGACAGGGGGGACTACAATGAGCAGTTCTTC.

V gene TRBV19 combines with J gene TRBJ2-1, with TRBD2 matching 13 bases. V trimming: 7 bases; J trimming: 9 bases; junction bases outside the gene matches: 9. Per the germline V gene, CDR1 is LNHDA and CDR2 is SQIVND (reference sequence). The CDR3 covers 15 residues. The CDR3, as DNA: TGTGCCAGTACTACCGGGACTAGCGGGATTAGTGAGCAGTTCTTC. Translation gives CASTTGTSGISEQFF.

CDR3 nucleotide sequence: TGCGCCAGCAGCTTGCAGGGGTCGGAGCAGTACTTC. Residues: CASSLQGSEQYF. The chain joins TRBV5-1 to TRBJ2-7, with a weak D call TRBD1 (6 bases). Trimming took off 1 base at V and 7 bases at J, with 9 bases between the two ends. CDR1 is SGHRS and CDR2 is YFSETQ in the germline V gene. The CDR3 has 12 amino acids.

The CDR3, as DNA: TGTGCCTGGAGTGTACTTGATGATGGCTACACCTTC. Translation gives CAWSVLDDGYTF. The V gene is TRBV30, the J gene TRBJ1-2; D gene uncertain. Trimming removed 0 bases from V and 6 bases from J, with 8 bases in between. The germline gives CDR1 GTSNPN, CDR2 SVGIG (reference sequence). This CDR3 contains 12 residues. Supplemented by reference TRBV30 and TRBJ1-2, the full variable domain reads SQTIHQWPATLVQPVGSPLSLECTVEGTSNPNLYWYRQAAGRGLQLLFYSVGIGQISSEVPQNLSASRPQDRQFILSSKKLLLSDSGFYLCAWSVLDDGYTFGSGTRLTVV.

This clone is a singleton in its sample. The chain links TRBV5-1 to TRBJ2-7; 8 bases map to TRBD1. The V gene's germline CDR1 is SGHRS and CDR2 YFSETQ. The CDR3 is 14 residues long. With 0 bases clipped from V and 11 bases from J, the junction kept 10 bases outside the gene matches. The CDR3 region has the DNA TGCGCCAGCAGCTTGGACCTCGACAGGGGTAGGAAGTACTTC. Translating gives CASSLDLDRGRKYF.

This chain connects TRBV6-5 to TRBJ1-1; tentatively, D is TRBD1 (5 bases). The germline V gene encodes CDR1 MNHEY and CDR2 SVGAGI. This CDR3 spans 15 amino acids. With 0 bases removed from V and 1 base from J, the gap between germline ends came to 9 bases. The CDR3: CASSYSFTGNTEAFF. The CDR3 coding sequence is TGTGCCAGCAGTTACTCCTTTACAGGGAACACTGAAGCTTTCTTT.

The DNA for the CDR3 is TGTGCCAGCAGTTACTCGCGCTCCTACAATGAGCAGTTCTTC. This sequence encodes CASSYSRSYNEQFF. V usage is TRBV6-6 and J usage is TRBJ2-1; no clear D. Per the germline V gene, CDR1 is MNHNY and CDR2 is SVGAGI (reference sequence). This CDR3 comprises 14 residues. V shed 0 bases and J shed 0 bases, with 3 bases lying between them.